These T cell receptor beta chains were read from a single sample in a study of T cell responses to AZD1222 COVID-19 vaccine. Generated by immunoSEQ multiplex PCR, the TCRdb table keeps only in-frame clones and is missing some. The sample has 70,000 to 75,000 clones; 87% are singletons. This sample comprised peripheral blood, obtained 28 days after the second AZD1222 dose. These receptors were taken from an adult who received the AZD1222 COVID-19 vaccine. Both conserved end residues are part of each CDR3. A D gene is named only where the DNA matches it firmly. The size entry is marked missing in some rows and otherwise reads once, few, many or a size class.

j_gene: TRBJ1-3
v_gene: TRBV27
abundance: .
d_gene: TRBD1
CDR3aa: CASSLSGTGVGNTIYF
CDR3nt: TGTGCCAGCAGTTTATCTGGGACAGGGGTCGGAAACACCATATATTTT

j_gene: TRBJ1-1
v_gene: TRBV27
abundance: .
d_gene: TRBD1
CDR3aa: CASRGQGQNTEAFF
CDR3nt: TGTGCCAGCAGGGGACAGGGGCAGAACACTGAAGCTTTCTTT

j_gene: TRBJ2-3
v_gene: TRBV27
abundance: .
d_gene: .
CDR3aa: CASSLSPRRLGWADTQYF
CDR3nt: TGTGCCAGCAGTTTATCCCCCAGGAGACTAGGGTGGGCAGATACGCAGTATTTT

j_gene: TRBJ2-1
v_gene: TRBV5-6
abundance: few
d_gene: TRBD2
CDR3aa: CASSSGLAGVSNEQFF
CDR3nt: TGTGCCAGCAGCTCTGGACTAGCGGGAGTATCGAATGAGCAGTTCTTC

j_gene: TRBJ1-4
v_gene: TRBV5-6
abundance: .
d_gene: .
CDR3aa: CASSLVTGLENEKLFF
CDR3nt: TGTGCCAGCAGCTTGGTAACAGGGCTTGAGAATGAAAAACTGTTTTTT

j_gene: TRBJ2-2
v_gene: TRBV19
abundance: .
d_gene: .
CDR3aa: CASSIDRGIGGELFF
CDR3nt: TGTGCCAGTAGTATAGATCGAGGAATTGGCGGGGAGCTGTTTTTT

j_gene: TRBJ2-7
v_gene: TRBV6-6
abundance: once
d_gene: TRBD2
CDR3aa: CASSYSRTSGSEQYF
CDR3nt: TGTGCCAGCAGTTACTCCCGGACTAGCGGGAGCGAGCAGTACTTC

j_gene: TRBJ1-1
v_gene: TRBV12-5
abundance: .
d_gene: .
CDR3aa: CASGSPLNTEAFF
CDR3nt: TGTGCTAGTGGTTCACCCCTGAACACTGAAGCTTTCTTT

j_gene: TRBJ1-3
v_gene: TRBV9
abundance: .
d_gene: .
CDR3aa: CASSGGGSGNTIYF
CDR3nt: TGTGCCAGCAGCGGAGGGGGTTCTGGAAACACCATATATTTT

j_gene: TRBJ1-1
v_gene: TRBV6-2/TRBV6-3
abundance: once
d_gene: .
CDR3aa: CASSKGGGSGPEAFF
CDR3nt: TGTGCCAGCAGTAAAGGGGGTGGGTCTGGCCCTGAAGCTTTCTTT

j_gene: TRBJ1-5
v_gene: TRBV5-4
abundance: once
d_gene: TRBD1
CDR3aa: CASSLGGTGGFQPQHF
CDR3nt: TGTGCCAGCAGCTTGGGGGGAACAGGGGGTTTTCAGCCCCAGCATTTT

j_gene: TRBJ2-7
v_gene: TRBV18
abundance: .
d_gene: .
CDR3aa: CASSPAQADEQYF
CDR3nt: TGTGCCAGCTCTCCAGCTCAGGCGGACGAGCAGTACTTC

j_gene: TRBJ1-2
v_gene: TRBV10-3
abundance: .
d_gene: TRBD1
CDR3aa: CAIGTGGNYGYTF
CDR3nt: TGTGCCATCGGGACAGGGGGGAACTATGGCTACACCTTC

j_gene: TRBJ1-4
v_gene: TRBV12-3/TRBV12-4
abundance: .
d_gene: TRBD1
CDR3aa: CASSLTGGEKLFF
CDR3nt: TGTGCCAGCAGTTTAACAGGGGGCGAAAAACTGTTTTTT

j_gene: TRBJ1-1
v_gene: TRBV30
abundance: .
d_gene: .
CDR3aa: CAWSRDMNTEAFF
CDR3nt: TGTGCCTGGAGCAGGGACATGAACACTGAAGCTTTCTTT

j_gene: TRBJ2-7
v_gene: TRBV9
abundance: .
d_gene: .
CDR3aa: CASSGGTEKSYEQYF
CDR3nt: TGTGCCAGCAGCGGCGGGACAGAGAAATCCTACGAGCAGTACTTC

j_gene: TRBJ1-1
v_gene: TRBV11-2
abundance: .
d_gene: .
CDR3aa: CASSLDPRRMNTEAFF
CDR3nt: TGTGCCAGCAGCTTAGACCCCAGGCGCATGAACACTGAAGCTTTCTTT

j_gene: TRBJ2-7
v_gene: TRBV3-1/TRBV3-2
abundance: .
d_gene: .
CDR3aa: CASSRQQGTYEQYF
CDR3nt: TGTGCCAGCAGCCGTCAGCAGGGGACCTACGAGCAGTACTTC

j_gene: TRBJ1-5
v_gene: TRBV10-3
abundance: .
d_gene: TRBD1
CDR3aa: CAISGAGGTNQPQHF
CDR3nt: TGTGCCATCAGTGGGGCAGGGGGCACCAATCAGCCCCAGCATTTT

j_gene: TRBJ1-1
v_gene: TRBV19
abundance: .
d_gene: .
CDR3aa: CASSIKGWRANTEAFF
CDR3nt: TGTGCCAGTAGTATAAAAGGTTGGAGGGCGAACACTGAAGCTTTCTTT

j_gene: TRBJ2-7
v_gene: TRBV2
abundance: once
d_gene: TRBD1
CDR3aa: CASLKTGVNEQYF
CDR3nt: TGTGCCAGCCTCAAGACAGGGGTGAACGAGCAGTACTTC

j_gene: TRBJ1-4
v_gene: TRBV4-1
abundance: .
d_gene: .
CDR3aa: CASSQDAPGEKLFF
CDR3nt: TGCGCCAGCAGCCAAGATGCGCCAGGGGAGAAACTGTTTTTT

j_gene: TRBJ2-7
v_gene: TRBV20-1
abundance: .
d_gene: .
CDR3aa: CSASTVWEQYF
CDR3nt: TGCAGTGCTAGTACGGTGTGGGAGCAGTACTTC

j_gene: TRBJ1-6
v_gene: TRBV6-5
abundance: .
d_gene: TRBD1
CDR3aa: CASRDGTVVNSPLHF
CDR3nt: TGTGCCAGCAGAGATGGGACAGTCGTGAATTCACCCCTCCACTTT

j_gene: TRBJ2-2
v_gene: TRBV5-6
abundance: once
d_gene: .
CDR3aa: CASSLVPMGTGELFF
CDR3nt: TGTGCCAGCAGCTTGGTCCCCATGGGGACCGGGGAGCTGTTTTTT

j_gene: TRBJ1-1
v_gene: TRBV30
abundance: .
d_gene: TRBD1
CDR3aa: CAWGRGKTEAFF
CDR3nt: TGTGCCTGGGGCAGGGGGAAAACTGAAGCTTTCTTT

j_gene: TRBJ1-1
v_gene: TRBV30
abundance: .
d_gene: .
CDR3aa: CAWSVEKAFF
CDR3nt: TGTGCCTGGTCGGTAGAAAAAGCTTTCTTT

j_gene: TRBJ2-7
v_gene: TRBV5-1
abundance: .
d_gene: .
CDR3aa: CASSVATISYEQYF
CDR3nt: TGCGCCAGCAGCGTCGCTACCATCTCCTACGAGCAGTACTTC